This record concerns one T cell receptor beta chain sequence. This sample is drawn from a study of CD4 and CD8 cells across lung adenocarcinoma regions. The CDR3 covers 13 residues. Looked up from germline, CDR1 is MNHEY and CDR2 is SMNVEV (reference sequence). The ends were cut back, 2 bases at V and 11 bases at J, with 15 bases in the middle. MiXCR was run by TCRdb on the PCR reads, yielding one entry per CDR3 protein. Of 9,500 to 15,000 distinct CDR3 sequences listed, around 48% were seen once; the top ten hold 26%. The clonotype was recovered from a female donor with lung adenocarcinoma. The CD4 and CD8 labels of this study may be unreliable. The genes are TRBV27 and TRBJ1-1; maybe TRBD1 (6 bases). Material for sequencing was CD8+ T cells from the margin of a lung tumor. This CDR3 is CASSLGGGAPAFF. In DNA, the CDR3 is TGTGCCAGCAGTTTAGGTGGGGGGGCCCCCGCTTTCTTT.